This TCR beta chain derives from a study of a mutant IDH1 vaccine in newly diagnosed glioma. About the research overall: Therapy received beforehand was radiotherapy, temozolomide, or both, with most patients given both.

Whole-study findings and limits: Across multiple MHC alleles, around 92% of patients had vaccine-induced responses. Seemingly, pseudoprogression had no relation to changes in the top peripheral T cell clonotypes.

The time point here: baseline, week 1 (first vaccination visit). Treatment reported: pre-vaccination baseline after standard-of-care therapy. The sample holds a few counts of this clone. Its antigen is undetermined. Profiled with immunoSEQ multiplex PCR; TCRdb holds only in-frame clones, not every one. The table shows 15,000 to 20,000 clones, with around four fifths occurring only once. The V end lost 2 bases, the J end lost 6 bases, and 8 bases lay between the germline ends. This CDR3 has 12 amino acids. In germline, CDR1 is SGHNT, CDR2 YENEEA. The receptor was isolated from a man aged 35-49 years with glioma. This rearrangement joins TRBV11-3 to TRBJ2-7; D perhaps matches TRBD1 (6 bases). Sequences were derived from PBMCs, sampled from a glioma patient treated with radiotherapy, temozolomide or both. This chain's CDR3 is CASSLSGAEQYV. The DNA of the CDR3 is TGTGCCAGCAGCTTATCAGGGGCCGAGCAGTACGTC.